This entry lists 25 T cell receptor beta chains sequenced from one sample in a study of T cell responses to AZD1222 COVID-19 vaccine. Repertoires were generated with immunoSEQ multiplex PCR, while TCRdb's copy carries only in-frame clones and drops some. This table holds over 110,000 clones, 85% to 95% found once. The specimen comprised peripheral blood, sampled on day 0 of AZD1222 vaccination. The source of these receptors is an adult in good health.

This clone was recorded at least ten times. The junction departs from the called germline gene at one end, perhaps through a read error. V is TRBV7-9 and J is TRBJ2-1, with 7 bases identical to TRBD1. Germline CDR1 and CDR2: SEHNR and FQNEAQ (reference sequence). There are 16 residues in the CDR3. In DNA form, the CDR3 reads TGTGCCAGCAGCTTGTTCGGGACAGACATGGACAATGAACAGTTCTTC. Translation gives CASSLFGTDMDNEQFF.

This rearrangement joins TRBV2 to TRBJ2-7; D gene unclear. V lost 11 bases and J lost 6, with 20 bases in between. This CDR3 has 13 amino acids. CDR1 is SNHLY, CDR2 FYNNEI, per germline. The CDR3 is CASKGFLEGEQYF. The CDR3 DNA reads as TGTGCCTCAAAAGGTTTTTTAGAAGGCGAGCAGTACTTC.

V usage is TRBV4-2 and J usage is TRBJ2-2, with D maybe TRBD2 (6 bases). Germline V gene lookup returns CDR1 LGHNA and CDR2 YNFKEQ. The CDR3 has 16 amino acids. V was trimmed by 4 bases and J by 0 bases, leaving 12 bases between them. CDR3 amino acids: CASSPLSSANTGELFF. Written as DNA, the CDR3 is TGTGCCAGCAGCCCCTTGTCTAGCGCGAACACCGGGGAGCTGTTTTTT.

This chain joins TRBV2 and TRBJ2-7, with TRBD2 matching 10 bases. Trimming cost V 6 bases and J 4 bases; bases outside gene matches: 9. Germline values: CDR1 SNHLY, CDR2 FYNNEI. The CDR3 is 15 amino acids. The CDR3 nucleotides read TGTGCCAGCAGGGGCGGTAGCGGGAGGCGGTACGAGCAGTACTTC. It encodes CASRGGSGRRYEQYF.

The chain links TRBV6-6 to TRBJ1-2, with 10 bases that match TRBD1. Per germline, CDR1 MNHNY and CDR2 SVGAGI (reference sequence). The length of the CDR3 is 15 residues. Trimming removed 5 bases from V and 5 bases from J; junction bases left unmatched: 8. The CDR3 DNA reads as TGTGCCAGCAGTCAGACAGGGGGCGTAGGGTATGGCTACACCTTC. Its translation is CASSQTGGVGYGYTF.

The chain has TRBV4-1 and TRBJ1-2; D remains ambiguous. This CDR3 spans 16 amino acids. CDR1 and CDR2 (germline): MGHRA, YSYEKL. Trimming cost V 4 bases and J 8 bases, with 23 bases left between them. The CDR3 sequence is CASSLLKGILIEGYTF. The DNA for the CDR3 is TGCGCCAGCAGCCTCTTGAAGGGAATACTGATAGAGGGCTACACCTTC.

The rearrangement uses TRBV19 and TRBJ2-5; possibly TRBD2 for D (5 bases). V was trimmed by 4 bases and J by 1 base, leaving 7 bases between them. Germline V gene sequence: CDR1 LNHDA, CDR2 SQIVND (reference sequence). CDR3 size: 13 residues. In DNA form, the CDR3 reads TGTGCCAGTAGTACGGGGTCCCAAGAGACCCAGTACTTC. Amino acid sequence: CASSTGSQETQYF.

The chain uses TRBV5-1 and TRBJ2-7, with TRBD1 as a possible D gene (6 bases). V shed 0 bases and J shed 1 base, with 20 bases lying between them. The CDR3 is made up of 18 amino acids. From germline, CDR1 is SGHRS and CDR2 YFSETQ. As DNA, the CDR3 is TGCGCCAGCAGCTTGGAGCCCACAGGGCCCCAGAGATCCTACGAGCAGTACTTC. This codes for CASSLEPTGPQRSYEQYF.

V usage is TRBV7-9 and J usage is TRBJ2-7; D perhaps matches TRBD2 (6 bases). The germline V gene encodes CDR1 SEHNR and CDR2 FQNEAQ (reference sequence). This CDR3 has 17 amino acids. Trimming cost V 4 bases and J 2 bases, with 21 bases left between them. The CDR3 nucleotides read TGTGCCAGCAGCTCTCCTGGTGGGGCGGGAAGTCCCTACGAGCAGTACTTC. It is translated as CASSSPGGAGSPYEQYF.

The genes are TRBV5-6 and TRBJ1-6; D ambiguous. CDR1 and CDR2 (germline): SGHDT, YYEEEE. The CDR3 is 13 residues long. V dropped 0 bases and J dropped 9 bases, with 7 bases sitting between them. The CDR3 region is CASSLDSSSPLHF. The CDR3 DNA reads as TGTGCCAGCAGCTTGGACAGCAGTTCACCCCTCCACTTT. The entire variable domain, with the rest obtained from reference TRBV5-6 and TRBJ1-6, is as follows: DAGVTQSPTHLIKTRGQQVTLRCSPKSGHDTVSWYQQALGQGPQFIFQYYEEEERQRGNFPDRFSGHQFPNYSSELNVNALLLGDSALYLCASSLDSSSPLHFGNGTRLTVT.

The V call is TRBV19, the J call TRBJ1-5, with D hard to call. Germline CDR1 is LNHDA and CDR2 is SQIVND (reference sequence). The CDR3 loop spans 15 amino acids. Deletions cut 6 bases from V and 5 bases from J, with 17 bases between. The CDR3 bases are TGTGCCAGTAGAAGAGGAGTTTTAAGGGATCAGCCCCAGCATTTT. It translates to CASRRGVLRDQPQHF.

The CDR3, as DNA: TGTGCCAGCAGAATAGGGCCTCTAGCGGGGAACACCGGGGAGCTGTTTTTT. Protein product: CASRIGPLAGNTGELFF. The chain joins TRBV7-8 to TRBJ2-2, with 8 bases fitting TRBD2. This CDR3 comprises 17 residues. CDR1 is SGHVS and CDR2 is FQNEAQ in the germline V gene. V was clipped by 6 bases and J by 1 base; unmatched bases: 10.

The V call is TRBV3-1 (or the pseudogene TRBV3-2), the J call TRBJ1-6; 10 bases align to TRBD1. J gave up 9 bases and V 3 bases, and 14 bases lay outside the gene matches. The CDR3 contains 18 residues. Per germline, CDR1 LGHDT and CDR2 YNNKEL (reference sequence). CDR3 nucleotide sequence: TGTGCCAGCAGCCAGATACCGGGACAGGGGCCGAACTTTTCACCCCTCCACTTT. Translation: CASSQIPGQGPNFSPLHF.

The chain is built from TRBV6-2 or TRBV6-3 and TRBJ2-5; 8 bases line up with TRBD2. Germline lookup yields CDR1 MNHEY and CDR2 SVGEGT. The V and J ends lost 5 bases and 3 bases, in that order; junction bases with no gene match: 2. This CDR3 comprises 13 residues. CDR3 amino acids: CASSLTSEETQYF. The CDR3 nucleotides are TGTGCCAGCAGTCTGACTAGCGAAGAGACCCAGTACTTC.

This clone was counted a single time. Here the CDR3 DNA reads TGTGCCAGTAGTCCGACAGACGGATCCAATCAGCCCCAGCATTTT. This codes for CASSPTDGSNQPQHF. The chain has TRBV19 and TRBJ1-5, with a tentative D call TRBD1 (5 bases). V dropped 5 bases and J dropped 3 bases, with 14 bases sitting between them. CDR3 length equals 15 residues. The V gene's germline CDR1 is LNHDA and CDR2 SQIVND (reference sequence).

This rearrangement joins TRBV5-5 to TRBJ2-7; perhaps TRBD1 as D (6 bases). This CDR3 region has 14 residues. The V end lost 1 base, the J end lost 0 bases, and 8 bases lay between the germline ends. The germline CDR1 and CDR2 sequences are SGHKS and YYEKEE (reference sequence). The CDR3 region has the DNA TGTGCCAGCAGCTTGAGGACAGACTCCTACGAGCAGTACTTC. This encodes CASSLRTDSYEQYF.

This clone was found once. The V and J genes are TRBV5-4 and TRBJ1-6; D is uncertain. CDR1 and CDR2 (germline): SGHNT, YYREEE (reference sequence). Trimming stripped 0 bases from V and 12 bases from J, with 13 bases between. The CDR3 totals 14 residues. The CDR3: CASSLGVGSGPLHF. The DNA for the CDR3 is TGTGCCAGCAGCTTGGGGGTCGGGTCGGGACCCCTCCACTTT.

The chain couples TRBV25-1 to TRBJ2-7; D is possibly TRBD1 (6 bases). CDR1 MGHDK and CDR2 SYGVNS come from the germline V gene. CDR3 length: 15 amino acids. Trimming took off 3 bases at V and 5 bases at J, with 17 bases between the two ends. The CDR3 DNA reads as TGTGCCAGCAGTGACCTCAGGGGATACAACCACGAGCAGTACTTC. The encoded protein is CASSDLRGYNHEQYF.

This clone was counted once. The rearrangement links TRBV10-2 to TRBJ1-5; no firm D call. Germline V gene sequence: CDR1 WSHSY, CDR2 SAAADI. Trimming removed 2 bases at V and 3 bases at J, with 5 bases between. The CDR3 spans 13 residues. The CDR3 sequence is CASSEDTNQPQHF. For the CDR3, the DNA is TGCGCCAGCAGTGAGGATACCAATCAGCCCCAGCATTTT.

This chain connects TRBV19 to TRBJ1-5; tentatively, D is TRBD1 (6 bases). Trimming pared 11 bases from V and 8 bases from J, leaving 22 bases between. The CDR3 loop spans 14 amino acids. The germline gives CDR1 LNHDA, CDR2 SQIVND (reference sequence). CDR3 coding DNA: TGTGCCTGTAAGACAGGCTCCTGGGTGGAGCCCCAGCATTTT. As protein: CACKTGSWVEPQHF.

This chain links TRBV21-1 with TRBJ1-1; the D call in the table, TRBD1, was not verified against the DNA. TRBV21-1 corresponds to a pseudogene. This CDR3 is built from 15 residues. CDR3 region: CASSSRTGKDTEAFF. In DNA form, the CDR3 reads TGTGCCAGCAGCTCCAGGACAGGGAAGGACACTGAAGCTTTCTTT.

Of note for this clone: Likely a read error: the CDR3 ends without its conserved phenylalanine or tryptophan. The limits of the CDR3 on the DNA are not certain, so only TCRdb's listed CDR3 is given. The genes are TRBV10-1 and TRBJ1-2; TRBD1, the D gene given by the table, was not confirmed from the DNA. The germline V gene encodes CDR1 WNHNN and CDR2 SYGVQD (reference sequence). The CDR3 sequence runs 8 residues, both termini included. CDR3 sequence reads: CASRTGDG.

The chain recombines TRBV10-3 with TRBJ1-3, with D possibly TRBD1 on 5 matching bases. The CDR3 length is 12 residues. V lost 10 bases, J lost 0 bases, and 7 bases lay in between. Germline V gene sequence: CDR1 ENHRY, CDR2 SYGVKD. The CDR3, as DNA: TGTGCCACAGGGATCTCTGGAAACACCATATATTTT. Amino acid sequence: CATGISGNTIYF.

The chain links TRBV18 to TRBJ2-7; 8 bases are a match to TRBD2. CDR3 length: 15 amino acids. Germline V gives CDR1 KGHSH, CDR2 LQKENI. Trimming removed 3 bases from V and 2 bases from J; junction bases left unmatched: 6. CDR3 coding DNA: TGTGCCAGCTCACCCCTGGCGGGGGGTCCCTACGAGCAGTACTTC. Its protein is CASSPLAGGPYEQYF.

The V gene is TRBV6-5, the J gene TRBJ2-7; 8 bases are a match to TRBD2. The CDR3 extends over 15 amino acids. Germline V gene data show CDR1 as MNHEY and CDR2 as SVGAGI. The J segment lost 3 bases and the V segment lost 5 bases, leaving 9 bases of the junction unmatched. The chain's CDR3 is CASSPSGLHRYEQYF. CDR3 DNA: TGTGCCAGCAGTCCTAGCGGGCTTCACCGCTACGAGCAGTACTTC.